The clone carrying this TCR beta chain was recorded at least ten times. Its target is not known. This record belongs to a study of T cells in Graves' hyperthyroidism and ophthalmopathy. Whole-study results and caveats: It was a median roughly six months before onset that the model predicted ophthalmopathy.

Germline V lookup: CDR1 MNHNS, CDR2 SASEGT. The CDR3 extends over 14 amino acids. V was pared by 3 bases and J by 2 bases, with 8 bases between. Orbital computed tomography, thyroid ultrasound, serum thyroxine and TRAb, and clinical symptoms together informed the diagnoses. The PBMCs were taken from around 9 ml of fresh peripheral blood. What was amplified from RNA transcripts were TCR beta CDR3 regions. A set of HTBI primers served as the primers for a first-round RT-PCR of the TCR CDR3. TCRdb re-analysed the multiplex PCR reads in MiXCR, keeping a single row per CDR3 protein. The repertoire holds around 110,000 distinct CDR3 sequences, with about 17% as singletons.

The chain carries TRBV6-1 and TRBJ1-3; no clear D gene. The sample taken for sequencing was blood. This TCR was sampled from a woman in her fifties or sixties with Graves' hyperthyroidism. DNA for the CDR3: TGTGCCAGCAGTGACCGGATGGCTGGAAACACCATATATTTT. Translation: CASSDRMAGNTIYF.